This TCR beta chain stems from a study of human CD8 memory T cell subsets. UMI-labeled 5' RACE produced the TCR beta libraries. From the 5' RACE reads, TCRdb lists one entry per CDR3 protein and no DNA. Recorded for this sample: roughly 18,000 distinct CDR3 sequences. Germline loops: CDR1 MNHEY, CDR2 SMNVEV (reference sequence). The CDR3 loop spans 14 amino acids. The chain links TRBV27 to TRBJ2-3. Sequencing was carried out using CD8+ T cells from PBMCs. The receptor was isolated from a human donor in good health. The CDR3 protein is CASSLSRATDTQYF.